A single sample gave rise to the 17 T cell receptor beta chains below, sequenced in a study of T cell repertoires in cytomegalovirus infection. TCRdb re-derived calls from the reads in MiXCR, one entry per CDR3 protein. The table lists 150,000 or so distinct CDR3 sequences, roughly 21% of them singletons. No cognate antigen is known for these TCRs. Sequences were derived from CD8+ T cells from cultured PBMCs, sampled from culture after CMV antigen stimulation. The receptors were sampled from a human donor in good health (CMV status not recorded). Some clones in this sample may be carry-over from other donors' samples.

The chain has TRBV7-2 and TRBJ2-7; 7 bases align to TRBD1. Trimming cost V 1 base and J 8 bases; bases outside gene matches: 8. The CDR3 runs to 14 residues. Germline CDR1 SGHTA, CDR2 FQGNSA. The CDR3 sequence: CASSLVGQAGKQYF. The CDR3 region has the DNA TGTGCCAGCAGCTTAGTCGGACAGGCTGGCAAGCAGTACTTC.

This clonotype was seen more than once but under ten times. The chain employs TRBV6-2 or TRBV6-3 and TRBJ1-2; a possible D gene is TRBD1 (6 bases). The CDR3 is made up of 15 amino acids. Trimming left V 6 bases short and J 0 bases short, with 14 bases between. The germline V gene encodes CDR1 MNHEY and CDR2 SVGEGT. CDR3 coding DNA: TGTGCCAGCAGCCTCGACAGGAGAGCTAACTATGGCTACACCTTC. Its translation: CASSLDRRANYGYTF.

This clonotype was counted between two and nine times. This rearrangement joins TRBV28 to TRBJ2-7; TRBD1 is a possible D gene (6 bases). The CDR3 runs to 13 residues. Per germline, CDR1 MDHEN and CDR2 SYDVKM. V was clipped by 4 bases and J by 3 bases, with 10 bases between them. This chain's CDR3 is CASSSGQIYEQYF. The CDR3 DNA reads as TGTGCCAGCAGTTCTGGACAGATCTACGAGCAGTACTTC. The full variable domain, its missing parts supplied by reference TRBV28 and TRBJ2-7, is DVKVTQSSRYLVKRTGEKVFLECVQDMDHENMFWYRQDPGLGLRLIYFSYDVKMKEKGDIPEGYSVSREKKERFSLILESASTNQTSMYLCASSSGQIYEQYFGPGTRLTVT.

V is TRBV7-8 and J is TRBJ1-4, with D possibly matching TRBD1 (6 bases). Germline V CDR1 and CDR2: SGHVS, FQNEAQ. V lost 1 base and J lost 0, with 6 bases in between. CDR3 length equals 15 residues. CDR3 nucleotide sequence: TGTGCCAGCAGCTTAGGGACAGCAACTAATGAAAAACTGTTTTTT. Its protein product is CASSLGTATNEKLFF.

The J gene is TRBJ2-7, the V gene TRBV19; D is tentatively TRBD1 or TRBD2 (6 bases each). The CDR3 covers 14 residues. Germline V gives CDR1 LNHDA, CDR2 SQIVND (reference sequence). V shed 1 base and J shed 3 bases, with 10 bases lying between them. In DNA, the CDR3 is TGTGCCAGTAGTATAGCGGAGGGGGGCTACGAGCAGTACTTC. Translation: CASSIAEGGYEQYF.

This clonotype was detected ten times or more. V gene TRBV7-9 combines with J gene TRBJ1-1; D is uncertain. The V end was cut by 5 bases, the J end by 4 bases, with 11 bases between. The CDR3 covers 13 residues. The germline gives CDR1 SEHNR, CDR2 FQNEAQ (reference sequence). The CDR3: CASSPSLGTEAFF. For the CDR3, the DNA is TGTGCCAGCAGCCCGTCTCTGGGCACTGAAGCTTTCTTT.

The gene calls are TRBV7-9 and TRBJ2-1, with 14 bases aligning to TRBD2. Germline V gene data show CDR1 as SEHNR and CDR2 as FQNEAQ (reference sequence). The CDR3 runs to 16 residues. V was clipped by 5 bases and J by 2 bases; unmatched bases: 2. The CDR3 DNA is TGTGCCAGCAGCCCGACTAGCGGGGGGGCCTACAATGAGCAGTTCTTC. Encoded protein: CASSPTSGGAYNEQFF. Full variable domain (outside the CDR3, taken from reference TRBV7-9 and TRBJ2-1): DTGVSQNPRHKITKRGQNVTFRCDPISEHNRLYWYRQTLGQGPEFLTYFQNEAQLEKSRLLSDRFSAERPKGSFSTLEIQRTEQGDSAMYLCASSPTSGGAYNEQFFGPGTRLTVL.

This clonotype has just a few counts. The rearrangement links TRBV7-9 to TRBJ1-2; D not resolved. Per germline, CDR1 SEHNR and CDR2 FQNEAQ (reference sequence). The CDR3 is 12 amino acids. V lost 2 bases and J lost 8, with 9 bases in between. The CDR3 sequence is CASSLLREGYTF. The CDR3 DNA follows: TGTGCCAGCAGCTTACTCCGAGAGGGCTACACCTTC.

This clonotype was counted once. V and J are TRBV5-5 and TRBJ2-5; 14 bases are a match to TRBD2. The CDR3 consists of 16 residues. CDR1 is SGHKS, CDR2 YYEKEE, per germline (reference sequence). Losses at the gene ends were 2 bases for V and 4 bases for J; bases not matched to a gene: 4. The CDR3 DNA sequence: TGTGCCAGCAGCTTTGGGACTAGCGGGGGATTAGAGACCCAGTACTTC. It codes for CASSFGTSGGLETQYF.

This clonotype was seen at least ten times. The chain combines TRBV7-9 with TRBJ2-7; TRBD2 matches at 7 bases. Trimming at V came to 4 bases and at J to 7 bases, leaving 13 bases not matched to a gene. The CDR3 has 15 residues. CDR1 and CDR2 from the germline V gene are SEHNR and FQNEAQ (reference sequence). The CDR3 DNA reads TGTGCCAGCAGCTCAGATGGCGGGGGTGCTCTGGAGCAGTACTTC. Its protein product is CASSSDGGGALEQYF.

This clonotype was found many times. The chain employs TRBV7-9 and TRBJ2-2, with D maybe TRBD2 (6 bases). Germline V lookup: CDR1 SEHNR, CDR2 FQNEAQ (reference sequence). V gave up 4 bases and J gave up 4 bases, with 13 bases separating them. The CDR3 contains 15 residues. CDR3 residues: CASSSTGTLTGELFF. Here the CDR3 DNA reads TGTGCCAGCAGCTCGACCGGGACTCTCACCGGGGAGCTGTTTTTT.

This clonotype was recorded a few times. This chain joins TRBV7-8 and TRBJ2-3; D remains unclear. V lost 4 bases and J lost 2, with 10 bases in between. Germline assignment: CDR1 SGHVS and CDR2 FQNEAQ. The CDR3 contains 14 residues. DNA of the CDR3: TGTGCCAGCAGCTACCTATCCGCCACAGATACGCAGTATTTT. This translates into CASSYLSATDTQYF. Complete variable domain (other parts from reference TRBV7-8 and TRBJ2-3): GAGVSQSPRYKVAKRGQDVALRCDPISGHVSLFWYQQALGQGPEFLTYFQNEAQLDKSGLPSDRFFAERPEGSVSTLKIQRTQQEDSAVYLCASSYLSATDTQYFGPGTRLTVL.

The J gene is TRBJ2-1, the V gene TRBV19, with a tentative D call TRBD2 (5 bases). The CDR3 sequence is 15 residues long. Trimming took off 7 bases at V and 0 bases at J, with 13 bases between the two ends. Germline V CDR1 and CDR2: LNHDA, SQIVND (reference sequence). This CDR3 reads CASTRDGSSYNEQFF. The CDR3, as DNA: TGTGCCAGTACCCGAGATGGGAGCTCCTACAATGAGCAGTTCTTC.

The chain is built from TRBV4-1 and TRBJ2-3; unclear D gene. Germline V gene data show CDR1 as MGHRA and CDR2 as YSYEKL. The CDR3 has 15 residues. Trimming removed 1 base from V and 2 bases from J, with 10 bases in between. Written as DNA, the CDR3 is TGCGCCAGCAGCCAAGCCTTAGCCGACACAGATACGCAGTATTTT. Translation gives CASSQALADTDTQYF.

Details on this clonotype: A much bigger clone sits one base away, suggesting this may be a read error. The rearrangement uses TRBV7-2 and TRBJ2-3, with 8 bases aligning to TRBD1. The CDR3 covers 15 residues. CDR1 SGHTA and CDR2 FQGNSA come from the germline V gene. The CDR3 spells CACSMRRQGQDTQYF. The CDR3 DNA sequence: TGTGCCTGCAGCATGCGTCGACAGGGGCAAGATACGCAGTATTTT.

The chain combines TRBV12-3 or TRBV12-4 with TRBJ1-2; 7 nucleotides agree with TRBD1. Germline trimming cut 5 bases from V and 2 bases from J; bases unmatched to any gene: 20. The CDR3 has 19 residues. The CDR3 here is CASSLPGGTAAPQNYGYTF. The CDR3 DNA is TGTGCCAGCAGTCTCCCCGGGGGGACAGCCGCCCCGCAGAACTATGGCTACACCTTC.

V is TRBV7-9 and J is TRBJ2-5; a possible D gene is TRBD2 (6 bases). The V end lost 3 bases, the J end lost 1 base, and 12 bases lay between the germline ends. The germline V gene has CDR1 SEHNR and CDR2 FQNEAQ (reference sequence). This CDR3 has 15 residues. CDR3 loop: CASSFPTGGQETQYF. The CDR3 nucleotides are TGTGCCAGCAGCTTTCCTACCGGGGGCCAAGAGACCCAGTACTTC.